This T cell receptor (beta chain) is drawn from a study of blood T cells in healthy people across ages. Combining a sample-barcoded 5' primer with a J-beta primer mix, a second PCR ran for about 6 to 12 cycles. Every cDNA molecule bore a tag from a template-switch adaptor containing 12 random nucleotides. TCRdb used MiXCR to reprocess the 5' RACE reads, holding one entry per CDR3 protein. The sample comprises hundreds of thousands of distinct CDR3 sequences, 40% to 50% of which are singletons, and around 21% rests with the top ten. Drawn from each donor were 7.5 to 10 milliliters of peripheral blood. This clonotype was observed a few times. This CDR3 contains 11 residues. The V end lost 6 bases, the J end lost 12 bases, and 14 bases lay between the germline ends. Per the germline V gene, CDR1 is SQVTM and CDR2 is ANQGSEA.

What was sequenced was blood. The chain carries TRBV29-1 and TRBJ1-4; D might be TRBD1 (5 bases). This receptor was obtained from a man in his fifties or sixties in good health. CDR3 coding DNA: TGCAGCGTGGGGCTAGGGTTGGAACTGTTTTTT. Amino acids: CSVGLGLELFF.